These 6 T cell receptor beta chains were sequenced from one sample in a study of T cells in Graves' hyperthyroidism and ophthalmopathy. From RNA transcripts, TCR beta CDR3 regions were amplified. An initial round of RT-PCR targeting the TCR CDR3 relied on the HTBI primer set. TCRdb called the multiplex PCR reads again in MiXCR, with one record for every CDR3 protein. The table lists approximately 360,000 distinct CDR3 sequences, approximately 15% of them singletons, with around 30% in the top ten. The source material was blood. The receptors were sampled from a woman under 30 with Graves' hyperthyroidism that later progressed to Graves' ophthalmopathy.

This clonotype has ten or more counts. V and J are TRBV5-6 and TRBJ2-7; D might be TRBD2 (6 bases). The CDR3 loop spans 17 amino acids. The germline V gene has CDR1 SGHDT and CDR2 YYEEEE. The V gene lost 1 base and the J gene lost 3 bases, with 20 bases spanning the gap. The CDR3 bases are TGTGCCAGCAGCTTGTCCTCGAGGCAGGGAGGTAACTACGAGCAGTACTTC. Protein: CASSLSSRQGGNYEQYF. Drawing the rest from reference TRBV5-6 and TRBJ2-7, the complete variable domain is DAGVTQSPTHLIKTRGQQVTLRCSPKSGHDTVSWYQQALGQGPQFIFQYYEEEERQRGNFPDRFSGHQFPNYSSELNVNALLLGDSALYLCASSLSSRQGGNYEQYFGPGTRLTVT.

This clonotype occurred a few times. This rearrangement joins TRBV5-1 to TRBJ2-3, with TRBD2 matching over 11 bases. The junction had 5 bases not matched to a gene; V was cut back by 5 bases and J by 0 bases. The CDR3 is 16 amino acids. Germline assignment: CDR1 SGHRS and CDR2 YFSETQ. The chain's CDR3 is CASRTGLAVSTDTQYF. The CDR3 coding sequence is TGCGCCAGCAGGACGGGACTAGCGGTGAGCACAGATACGCAGTATTTT.

In its sample, this clonotype was seen many times. The chain couples TRBV18 to TRBJ1-1, with D possibly matching TRBD1 (6 bases). The germline CDR1 and CDR2 sequences are KGHSH and LQKENI. This CDR3 contains 13 residues. V was trimmed by 4 bases and J by 1 base, leaving 7 bases between them. In nucleotides, the CDR3 is TGTGCCAGCTCACAGGGACAGAACACTGAAGCTTTCTTT. It yields the protein CASSQGQNTEAFF.

This clonotype was found many times. The rearrangement links TRBV30 to TRBJ2-7, with a tentative D call TRBD2 (5 bases). There are 11 residues in the CDR3. CDR1 is GTSNPN, CDR2 SVGIG, per germline (reference sequence). V was clipped by 1 base and J by 4 bases, with 5 bases between them. In nucleotides, the CDR3 is TGTGCCTGGAGTGCGGGGTACGAGCAGTACTTC. It is translated as CAWSAGYEQYF.

Ten or more counts support this clonotype. This rearrangement joins TRBV12-3 or TRBV12-4 to TRBJ1-1, with a tentative D call TRBD1 (5 bases). V gave up 4 bases and J gave up 0 bases, with 12 bases separating them. The CDR3 covers 15 residues. The CDR3 coding sequence is TGTGCCAGCAGTTCATTGCAGGGAGTGAACACTGAAGCTTTCTTT. This encodes CASSSLQGVNTEAFF.

CDR3 DNA sequence: TGTGCCAGCAGCTTAGAGGGCGGTCCAAATGGGAATGAGCAGTTCTTC. It yields the protein CASSLEGGPNGNEQFF. The rearrangement uses TRBV7-8 and TRBJ2-1, with unresolved D. The germline V gene encodes CDR1 SGHVS and CDR2 FQNEAQ. The CDR3 sequence is 16 residues long. Deletions cut 1 base from V and 7 bases from J, with 17 bases between.